This T cell receptor beta chain came from a study of control samples from healthy donors and cancer patients. The CDR3 spans 12 residues. CDR1 and CDR2 from the germline V gene are LNHDA and SQIVND (reference sequence). Trimming left V 7 bases short and J 2 bases short, with 9 bases between. The protocol was immunoSEQ multiplex PCR, while the TCRdb copy is restricted to in-frame clones and leaves out a portion. Here the sample spans 95,000 to 100,000 clones, about 89% being singletons. Input material: blood. The clonotype comes from a man aged 25-45 years in good health. The chain is built from TRBV19 and TRBJ2-7; maybe TRBD2 (5 bases). The CDR3 loop reads CASIGETYEQYF. The CDR3 DNA reads as TGTGCCAGTATCGGGGAGACCTACGAGCAGTACTTC.